The following is a T cell receptor (beta chain) sequence with its context. Its target is not known. PCR employed 60 Vbeta and 13 Jbeta primers. Here immunoSEQ multiplex PCR was the method, and the copy in TCRdb shows in-frame clones only, minus some. The sample holds fewer than 200,000 clones, about nine tenths seen once. The germline CDR1 and CDR2 sequences are MNHEY and SVGAGI. The CDR3 is 16 amino acids. V lost 0 bases and J lost 4, with 15 bases in between. The entry originates in a study of cytomegalovirus exposure and HLA in healthy donors. Study at large: As released early, the data held 65 million to 90 million unique TCRs from HLA-typed donors. Points from the study as a whole: In a later analysis, HLA-associated beta chains showed higher expansion and lower generation probabilities than comparable chains. Indistinguishable V segments such as TRBV6-2 and TRBV6-3 were excluded.

The TCR sequence derives from a boy aged 2-15 years in good health and CMV-seronegative. Sequences were obtained from PBMCs. J is TRBJ1-2 and V is TRBV6-5; D is possibly TRBD1 (6 bases). CDR3 residues: CASSYSVQGGIYGYTF. DNA of the CDR3: TGTGCCAGCAGTTACTCGGTACAGGGTGGGATCTATGGCTACACCTTC.